This T cell receptor beta chain was retrieved from a study of T cell responses to AZD1222 COVID-19 vaccine. Whole-study results and caveats: White British people made up most donors, females outnumbered males, and clonal diversity was possibly underestimated. It was only a handful of AZD1222 recipients who were seropositive at baseline. Targets within unmutated variant regions were reportedly found for nearly half of spike-specific TCRs. When two AZD1222 doses had been given, Spike-specific TCR breadth and depth rose.

Of note for this clone: The antigen is undetermined.

Here immunoSEQ multiplex PCR was the method, and the copy in TCRdb shows in-frame clones only, minus some. This sample has around 150,000 clones, with 90% to 95% found just once. The CDR3 covers 15 residues. Germline V gene sequence: CDR1 MGHRA, CDR2 YSYEKL. With 1 base clipped from V and 6 bases from J, the junction kept 7 bases outside the gene matches. This receptor was obtained from an adult in good health. The source material was peripheral blood, sampled on day 0 of MenACWY control vaccination. The chain employs TRBV4-1 and TRBJ1-1; 8 bases are shared with TRBD1. CDR3 sequence: CASSQAGQGAAEAFF. Written as DNA, the CDR3 is TGCGCCAGCAGCCAAGCAGGACAGGGAGCCGCTGAAGCTTTCTTT.